These 16 T cell receptor beta chains came from one sample sequenced in a study of blood T cell repertoires in COVID-19. Some clones are missing from TCRdb's copy, which holds only in-frame ones; the method was immunoSEQ multiplex PCR. The sample shows 250,000 or so clones, 89% of them seen only once. Sample: peripheral blood. All receptors come from a woman aged 40 to 50 who had recovered from COVID-19.

V is TRBV5-1 and J is TRBJ2-2, with 8 bases matching TRBD2. Germline assignment: CDR1 SGHRS and CDR2 YFSETQ. Trimming at V came to 0 bases and at J to 6 bases, leaving 7 bases not matched to a gene. The length of the CDR3 is 16 residues. The CDR3 DNA follows: TGCGCCAGCAGCTTGGCCCCGGGAGGGCTGGCCGGGGAGCTGTTTTTT. The encoded protein is CASSLAPGGLAGELFF. The full variable domain, with the rest looked up from reference TRBV5-1 and TRBJ2-2, is KAGVTQTPRYLIKTRGQQVTLSCSPISGHRSVSWYQQTPGQGLQFLFEYFSETQRNKGNFPGRFSGRQFSNSRSEMNVSTLELGDSALYLCASSLAPGGLAGELFFGEGSRLTVL.

The V call is TRBV19, the J call TRBJ2-3, with D possibly being TRBD2 (6 bases). The CDR3 has 16 amino acids. The germline V gene has CDR1 LNHDA and CDR2 SQIVND (reference sequence). V lost 1 base and J lost 0, with 11 bases in between. The CDR3: CASSIGIGRSTDTQYF. Written as DNA, the CDR3 is TGTGCCAGTAGTATAGGCATAGGGAGGAGCACAGATACGCAGTATTTT.

This chain links TRBV10-3 with TRBJ1-2; maybe TRBD1 (5 bases). Per germline, CDR1 ENHRY and CDR2 SYGVKD. The length of the CDR3 is 15 residues. V was pared by 6 bases and J by 4 bases, with 18 bases between. CDR3 region: CAISEHPGTGYGYTF. Here the CDR3 DNA reads TGTGCCATCAGCGAACACCCAGGGACTGGCTATGGCTACACCTTC.

This clone was detected only once. This chain uses TRBV6-1 with TRBJ2-7; TRBD1 matches at 10 bases. CDR3 length: 17 amino acids. The germline V gene encodes CDR1 MNHNS and CDR2 SASEGT. V trimming: 4 bases; J trimming: 4 bases; junction bases outside the gene matches: 13. The DNA of the CDR3 is TGTGCCAGCAGTGTCGGGGGGTTGCGGGACAGGGGATACGAGCAGTACTTC. Its protein is CASSVGGLRDRGYEQYF.

The V call is TRBV12-3 or TRBV12-4, the J call TRBJ1-4; TRBD1 is a possible D gene (5 bases). V was clipped by 5 bases and J by 8 bases, with 12 bases between them. The CDR3 is 13 residues long. The CDR3 loop reads CASSRSGGEKLFF. The DNA of the CDR3 is TGTGCCAGCAGTCGCTCGGGGGGGGAAAAACTGTTTTTT.

The chain uses TRBV3-1 (or the pseudogene TRBV3-2) and TRBJ1-1, with D tentatively TRBD1 (5 bases). This CDR3 is built from 13 residues. CDR1 and CDR2 from the germline V gene are LGHDT and YNNKEL (reference sequence). V dropped 2 bases and J dropped 8 bases, with 12 bases sitting between them. The CDR3 DNA reads TGTGCCAGCAGCCAAAACGGGAGGGGCGAAGCTTTCTTT. This gives the protein CASSQNGRGEAFF.

A single count supports this clone. The chain combines TRBV6-1 with TRBJ2-5; 7 bases fit TRBD2. This CDR3 has 16 amino acids. J lost 5 bases, V lost 2 bases, and 11 bases had no gene match. Germline V gene sequence: CDR1 MNHNS, CDR2 SASEGT. The CDR3 reads CASSESVGGRRETQYF. CDR3 in DNA: TGTGCCAGCAGTGAATCGGTGGGAGGGAGACGGGAGACCCAGTACTTC.

The chain uses TRBV19 and TRBJ2-1; the D is unclear. CDR3 size: 12 residues. Trimming cost V 7 bases and J 0 bases, with 4 bases left between them. Germline CDR1 and CDR2: LNHDA and SQIVND (reference sequence). The CDR3 sequence: CASTTSYNEQFF. CDR3 DNA sequence: TGTGCCAGTACTACCTCCTACAATGAGCAGTTCTTC.

J is TRBJ2-7 and V is TRBV4-3; the D gene is possibly TRBD1 (6 bases). The CDR3 has 14 amino acids. CDR1 LGHNA and CDR2 YSLEER come from the germline V gene. V lost 0 bases and J lost 4, with 10 bases in between. The DNA of the CDR3 is TGCGCCAGCAGCCAAGATGCAGGGGATTACGAGCAGTACGTC. It encodes CASSQDAGDYEQYV.

The chain recombines TRBV19 with TRBJ2-1, with 10 bases identical to TRBD2. Germline V lookup: CDR1 LNHDA, CDR2 SQIVND (reference sequence). The ends lost 1 base at V and 2 bases at J; junction bases unmatched: 8. The CDR3 consists of 18 residues. The CDR3 reads CASSIGQRGGLAYNEQFF. The CDR3, as DNA: TGTGCCAGTAGTATAGGGCAGCGGGGGGGCCTGGCCTACAATGAGCAGTTCTTC.

V and J are TRBV11-2 and TRBJ2-2, with D possibly being TRBD2 (6 bases). V gave up 5 bases and J gave up 0 bases, with 19 bases separating them. The CDR3 has 18 residues. CDR1 SGHAT and CDR2 FQNNGV come from the germline V gene. CDR3 sequence (DNA): TGTGCCAGCAGCGTCGTATTTGGGGAGGTGTCGAACACCGGGGAGCTGTTTTTT. Its translation is CASSVVFGEVSNTGELFF.

The table lists this clone with a count of one. The chain combines TRBV20-1 with TRBJ2-3; D is tentatively TRBD1 or TRBD2 (6 bases each). Trimming shortened V by 3 bases and J by 2 bases, and 9 bases separated the two germline ends. CDR3 size: 13 residues. Germline V lookup: CDR1 DFQATT, CDR2 SNEGSKA (reference sequence). The CDR3 loop is CSASGGPTDTQYF. CDR3 DNA: TGCAGTGCTAGTGGGGGGCCCACAGATACGCAGTATTTT.

The J gene is TRBJ1-2, the V gene TRBV6-2 or TRBV6-3; possible D gene TRBD1, 6 bases. Germline-derived CDR1 and CDR2 are MNHEY and SVGEGT. The CDR3 spans 14 residues. V was trimmed by 5 bases and J by 5 bases, leaving 15 bases between them. The CDR3 reads CASSKGQPGYGYTF. CDR3 coding DNA: TGTGCCAGCAGTAAAGGACAGCCTGGGTATGGCTACACCTTC.

The chain recombines TRBV19 with TRBJ1-4; TRBD1 matches 7 bases. The J segment lost 4 bases and the V segment lost 5 bases, leaving 7 bases of the junction unmatched. CDR1 is LNHDA and CDR2 is SQIVND in the germline V gene (reference sequence). The length of the CDR3 is 15 residues. This CDR3 reads CASSFRDSLNEKLFF. The CDR3 nucleotides are TGTGCCAGTAGTTTCCGGGACAGCCTTAATGAAAAACTGTTTTTT.

The V gene is TRBV2, the J gene TRBJ1-1; the D gene is possibly TRBD1 (5 bases). The CDR3 consists of 13 residues. Trimming cost V 7 bases and J 4 bases, with 13 bases left between them. Germline V gene data show CDR1 as SNHLY and CDR2 as FYNNEI. CDR3 coding DNA: TGTGCCAGCAACGCCCTCGGGGGCACTGAAGCTTTCTTT. This codes for CASNALGGTEAFF.

The J gene is TRBJ1-5, the V gene TRBV12-3 or TRBV12-4; weak D call: TRBD1 (5 bases). V gave up 6 bases and J gave up 5 bases, with 11 bases separating them. This CDR3 contains 13 residues. The CDR3 reads CASSDQGHQPQHF. CDR3 nucleotide sequence: TGTGCCAGCAGCGATCAGGGTCATCAGCCCCAGCATTTT.